This T cell receptor beta chain was observed in a study of T-cell memory formation after mild COVID-19. Study as a whole: TCR clustering was largely donor specific. General study points: The appearance of some responding clones in pre-infection memory suggested that cross-reactive memory joined. Contracting CD4+ clones were located mainly in CM and EM, and CD8+ clones in EMRA. Second-wave clones reaching peak frequency on day 37 lacked confirmed SARS-CoV-2 specificity.

V was clipped by 3 bases and J by 5 bases; unmatched bases: 9. The CDR3 loop spans 15 amino acids. TCRdb itself ran the 5' RACE reads through MiXCR, one entry per CDR3 protein. In the table there are roughly 150,000 distinct CDR3 sequences, about 14% of which are singletons. In the case of this clonotype: No antigen is known for it.

The V gene is TRBV12-3 or TRBV12-4, the J gene TRBJ2-7, with TRBD2 matching over 8 bases. Specimen: PBMCs or a T cell subset sorted from them (not recorded which). The receptor was derived from an adult woman who had mild COVID-19 (a few samples of this study predate the infection). Cell type and time point are not known. As DNA, the CDR3 is TGTGCCAGCAGTTTCGGACTAGCTAATTCCCACGAGCAGTACTTC. As protein: CASSFGLANSHEQYF.